Listed below are T cell receptor beta chains from one sample, sequenced in a study of OX40 agonist ivuxolimab in advanced cancers. Clones were read by immunoSEQ multiplex PCR, and TCRdb kept only the in-frame ones, dropping some. This table holds more than 70,000 clones, roughly 87% found once. The material was CD4+ or CD8+ T cells sorted from blood, obtained in a trial of the OX40 agonist ivuxolimab. The receptors stem from an adult with an advanced solid tumor such as melanoma, head and neck, liver or kidney cancer. CDR3s include the opening cysteine and the closing phenylalanine or tryptophan. The order of the fields is J gene, V gene, clone size, D gene, CDR3 DNA, CDR3 protein. A D gene is named only where the DNA matches it firmly. Size tells how often a clone was seen (once, few, many) or the class of an expanded clone, and some rows leave it out.

j_gene: TRBJ2-7; v_gene: TRBV9; abundance: NA; d_gene: TRBD2; CDR3nt: TGTGCCAGCAGCCCGGGACTAGCGGGTTTCTACGAGCAGTACTTC; CDR3aa: CASSPGLAGFYEQYF
j_gene: TRBJ1-4; v_gene: TRBV7-9; abundance: NA; d_gene: NA; CDR3nt: TGTGCCAGCAGCTTAAGGGGTGACAGCCGGGAAAAACTGTTTTTT; CDR3aa: CASSLRGDSREKLFF
j_gene: TRBJ2-1; v_gene: TRBV11-3; abundance: NA; d_gene: NA; CDR3nt: TGTGCCAGCAGCTCTGAACTAGGATACAATGAGCAGTTCTTC; CDR3aa: CASSSELGYNEQFF
j_gene: TRBJ2-4; v_gene: TRBV29-1; abundance: NA; d_gene: NA; CDR3nt: TGCAGCGTTGCCGGAGATGTTAGGGGCTTGAGTAACATTCAGTACTTC; CDR3aa: CSVAGDVRGLSNIQYF
j_gene: TRBJ1-5; v_gene: TRBV19; abundance: once; d_gene: TRBD1; CDR3nt: TGTGCCAGTAGTATCCCCTGGGGGACAGGGTGGGATCAGCCCCAGCATTTT; CDR3aa: CASSIPWGTGWDQPQHF
j_gene: TRBJ2-1; v_gene: TRBV7-6; abundance: once; d_gene: NA; CDR3nt: TGTGCCAGCAGCTTCACAGGGAAAGATGAGCAGTTCTTC; CDR3aa: CASSFTGKDEQFF
j_gene: TRBJ1-1; v_gene: TRBV2; abundance: NA; d_gene: TRBD1; CDR3nt: TGTGCCAGCAGTCTGGGACAGGGGGAAACTGAAGCTTTCTTT; CDR3aa: CASSLGQGETEAFF
j_gene: TRBJ1-5; v_gene: TRBV9; abundance: NA; d_gene: TRBD1; CDR3nt: TGTGCCAGCAGCGGGACAGGGGAGCAGCCCCAGCATTTT; CDR3aa: CASSGTGEQPQHF
j_gene: TRBJ2-7; v_gene: TRBV6-5; abundance: NA; d_gene: NA; CDR3nt: TGTGCCAGCAGTTACTCGGGGACCTACGAGCAGTACTTC; CDR3aa: CASSYSGTYEQYF
j_gene: TRBJ1-2; v_gene: TRBV10-2; abundance: NA; d_gene: NA; CDR3nt: TGCGCCAGCAGGGAGGACGGAGGAAACTATGGCTACACCTTC; CDR3aa: CASREDGGNYGYTF
j_gene: TRBJ2-3; v_gene: TRBV18; abundance: few; d_gene: NA; CDR3nt: TGTGCCAGCTCACCTAGCACAGATACGCAGTATTTT; CDR3aa: CASSPSTDTQYF
j_gene: TRBJ2-1; v_gene: TRBV2; abundance: NA; d_gene: NA; CDR3nt: TGTGCCAGCAGCGCGGACAGTCAGGTCTACAATGAGCAGTTCTTC; CDR3aa: CASSADSQVYNEQFF